The sample holds many counts of the clone carrying this TCR beta chain. RNA transcripts were the template, and TCR beta CDR3 regions were amplified from them. The first round was an RT-PCR with HTBI primers, and the second round was a multiplex PCR. TCRdb used MiXCR to reprocess the multiplex PCR reads, holding one entry per CDR3 protein. Of just over 600,000 distinct CDR3 sequences listed, about 20% are singletons. The CDR3 has 15 residues. V shed 4 bases, J shed 7 bases, and the junction held 10 bases outside the gene matches. Germline CDR1 reads SGHVS; CDR2 reads FQNEAQ. This entry comes from a study of Graves' ophthalmopathy and Graves' hyperthyroidism. Orbital computed tomography and thyroid ultrasound, along with TRAb, serum thyroxine and clinical symptoms, underpinned diagnosis.

The sample consisted of peripheral blood. This TCR was sampled from a woman aged 18-35 years with stable Graves' hyperthyroidism. Some clones in this sample may be carry-over from other donors' samples. The chain couples TRBV7-8 to TRBJ1-2, with TRBD1 identical over 9 bases. CDR3 DNA sequence: TGTGCCAGCAGCTACCAAACAGGGGGCAGGATTGGCTACACCTTC. It is translated as CASSYQTGGRIGYTF. The full variable domain, its missing parts supplied by reference TRBV7-8 and TRBJ1-2, is GAGVSQSPRYKVAKRGQDVALRCDPISGHVSLFWYQQALGQGPEFLTYFQNEAQLDKSGLPSDRFFAERPEGSVSTLKIQRTQQEDSAVYLCASSYQTGGRIGYTFGSGTRLTVV.